This TCR beta chain was documented in a study of cytomegalovirus exposure and HLA in healthy donors. A remark on this clone: Its matching antigen is unknown.

60 Vbeta and 13 Jbeta primers were used in PCR. The repertoire was sequenced with immunoSEQ multiplex PCR; TCRdb's copy has only in-frame clones and lacks some. The sample yields some 160,000 clones, 60% to 85% seen once. Whole-study findings and limits: The majority of CMV-associated TCR beta chains were reported as apparently HLA-restricted in a later analysis.

V was shortened by 0 bases and J by 8 bases, with 17 bases between the two germline ends. CDR1 and CDR2 from the germline V gene are SGHRS and YFSETQ. The CDR3 has 16 residues. The specimen was PBMCs. The TCR originated in a man aged 45-60 years in good health and CMV-seropositive. The chain links TRBV5-1 to TRBJ1-4; D is unresolved. For the CDR3, the DNA is TGCGCCAGCAGCTTGGACCTAACGGGGATACGCGAAAAACTGTTTTTT. This translates into CASSLDLTGIREKLFF. The whole variable domain, filled in from reference TRBV5-1 and TRBJ1-4, reads KAGVTQTPRYLIKTRGQQVTLSCSPISGHRSVSWYQQTPGQGLQFLFEYFSETQRNKGNFPGRFSGRQFSNSRSEMNVSTLELGDSALYLCASSLDLTGIREKLFFGSGTQLSVL.